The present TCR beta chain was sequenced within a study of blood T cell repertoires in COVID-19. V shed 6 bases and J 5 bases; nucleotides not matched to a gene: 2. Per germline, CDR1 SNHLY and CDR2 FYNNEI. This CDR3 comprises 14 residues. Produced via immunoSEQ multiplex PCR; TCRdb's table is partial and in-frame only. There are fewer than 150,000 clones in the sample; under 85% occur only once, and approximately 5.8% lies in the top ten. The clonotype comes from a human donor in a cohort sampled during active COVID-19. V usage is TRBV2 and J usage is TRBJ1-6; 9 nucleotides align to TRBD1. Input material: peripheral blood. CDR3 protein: CASRTGGNNSPLHF. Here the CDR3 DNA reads TGTGCCAGCAGGACAGGGGGAAATAATTCACCCCTCCACTTT.